This TCR beta chain was retrieved from a study of control samples from healthy donors and cancer patients. Sequenced by immunoSEQ multiplex PCR; TCRdb stores in-frame clones only, minus some. The sample includes 90,000 or so clones, 88% of them seen just once. The germline CDR1 and CDR2 sequences are LNHDA and SQIVND (reference sequence). The CDR3 totals 15 residues. V was shortened by 4 bases and J by 2 bases, with 15 bases between the two germline ends. V gene TRBV19 combines with J gene TRBJ2-7; possible D gene TRBD2, 6 bases. Material for sequencing was blood. The TCR was taken from a woman in her 70s in good health. This chain's CDR3 is CASSTPGTLPYEQYF. Written as DNA, the CDR3 is TGTGCCAGTAGTACCCCCGGGACTCTTCCCTACGAGCAGTACTTC.